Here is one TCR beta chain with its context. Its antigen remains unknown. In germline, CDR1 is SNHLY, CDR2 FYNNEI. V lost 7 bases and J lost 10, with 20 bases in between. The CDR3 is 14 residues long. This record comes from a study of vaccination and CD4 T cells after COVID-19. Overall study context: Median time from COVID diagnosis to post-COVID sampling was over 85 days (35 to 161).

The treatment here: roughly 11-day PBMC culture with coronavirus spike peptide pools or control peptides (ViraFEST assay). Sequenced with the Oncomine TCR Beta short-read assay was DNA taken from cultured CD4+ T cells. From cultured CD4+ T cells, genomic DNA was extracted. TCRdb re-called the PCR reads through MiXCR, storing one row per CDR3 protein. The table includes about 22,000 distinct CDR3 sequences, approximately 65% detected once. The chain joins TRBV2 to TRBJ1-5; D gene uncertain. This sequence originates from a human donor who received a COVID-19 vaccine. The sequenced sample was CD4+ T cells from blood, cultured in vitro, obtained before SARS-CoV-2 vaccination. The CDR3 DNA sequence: TGTGCCAGCACCCCGAATCCGGGCATTCTCCCCCAGCATTTT. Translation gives CASTPNPGILPQHF.